This TCR beta chain originates from a study of cytomegalovirus exposure and HLA in healthy donors. Study-level background: An earlier analysis found fewer than 140 million unique TCR beta sequences from around 180 million T cells. Notes on the study in general: Within an earlier analysis, most TCR beta V segments proved productive either about 90% or about 30% of the time. Diagnosis of cytomegalovirus status made by the classifier reportedly showed high specificity and sensitivity.

In the PCR, 60 Vbeta and 13 Jbeta primers were used. The method was immunoSEQ multiplex PCR; TCRdb's version includes in-frame clones alone and lacks a portion of them. This sample has about 130,000 clones, with 79% found just once. Concerning this clone itself: Antigen specificity is unknown.

V lost 4 bases and J 6 bases, leaving 15 bases between the germline ends. This CDR3 is 14 amino acids long. Germline V CDR1 and CDR2: SGHAT, FQNNGV. Sequencing was carried out using PBMCs. The receptor was isolated from a man aged 35 to 55 in good health and CMV-seropositive. The rearrangement links TRBV11-2 to TRBJ2-5, with D perhaps matching TRBD2 (7 bases). The CDR3 sequence: CASSSQRDTQTQYF. The CDR3 DNA is TGTGCCAGCAGCTCCCAGCGGGACACACAGACCCAGTACTTC.